The source of this TCR beta chain is a study of blood T cells in healthy people across ages (dated by TCRdb to the mid-2010s). Regarding the complete study: Template switching captured roughly one uniquely barcoded TCR beta cDNA molecule per two T cells in model experiments. Using the same blood draw, the study looked at two additional independent replicas of 1 million unique cDNA reads for two donors, one aged 18 to 30 and the other aged 80 or older. To avoid experimental bias, donors of different ages were distributed randomly across sequencing lanes. The donors were split into four age groups: young (average around 15 years), middle-aged (about 40), aged (more than 55) and long-lived (under 85). The study measured age-related changes in TCR beta repertoire diversity using deep sequencing normalized with unique cDNA molecular identifiers. Study-level results and caveats: The long-lived group showed more naive CD4+ T cells, fewer expanded clones and increased TCR diversity than the aged group, suggesting age selection. Because the CMV infection status of the donors was unknown, age-related changes in expanded clonotypes may potentially have been confounded. Observed TCR beta diversity per million T cells fell roughly linearly with age, and a significant reduction was already apparent by age about 38. Bulk unsorted PBMC profiling prevented conclusive comparison of naive and antigen-experienced compartments. The percentage of naive T cells measured by flow cytometry correlated strongly with observed TCR beta diversity. Estimates of total diversity from one million sequenced T cells were regarded as lower bounds and underestimates.

To prepare the library, 5' RACE was applied. Data came from an Illumina HiSeq 2500. A second roughly 7 to 11 cycle PCR used a sample-barcoded 5' primer and a J-beta primer mix. Each TCR beta cDNA molecule received a unique molecular identifier from a template-switch 5' adaptor carrying 12 random nucleotides. At least 2.5 million CDR3-containing paired-end reads were obtained from each sample. The Mint cDNA synthesis kit, primed by a TRBC-specific oligonucleotide, was used to synthesize first-strand cDNA from all RNA. All cDNA was treated with uracil-DNA glycosylase and then went through a first 18-cycle PCR with the universal primers M1SS and BC2_uni_R. Concerning the study's data processing: Each sample was normalized by randomly selecting 1 million high-quality reads, each carrying a distinct molecular identifier. Instead of being binned into consensus sequences, reads that shared molecular identifiers were thrown out. CDR3 identification, clonotype clustering and error correction used MiTCR with a Q25 quality threshold and the strictest error-elimination algorithm. Lower-bound total TCR beta diversity was estimated with a nonparametric unseen species model using Euler transformation. TCRdb cleaned the public reads at Q25 with fastp, built clones with MiXCR and kept in-frame beta chains. Duplicate CDR3 protein sequences are folded into a single record with the most common DNA and genes. TCRdb's processing, not the study's, gives the V and J calls here. The sample data list 550,000 to 800,000 distinct CDR3 sequences, and under 25% of these were observed just once. 3% to 4% of the sample lies in the top ten.

Points on this clonotype: This clone's antigen is unknown. Base qualities are missing; no much larger clone stands one base away.

Spanning cysteine to phenylalanine, the CDR3 consists of 15 amino acids. Of the read, only the CDR3 DNA is kept; its 45 bases are in frame from base 1. Taken from the germline V gene, the CDR1 and CDR2 loops are MNHEY and SVGAGI. The germline V and J ends show losses of 6 bases and 5 bases respectively, and no gene match explains 7 bases of the junction. Donors were 35 to 40 systemically healthy Caucasian individuals from Russia aged roughly 6 to 100 years. Each donor gave about 9.2 milliliters of peripheral blood, drawn into EDTA-treated Vacutainer tubes. Ficoll-Paque density-gradient centrifugation was used to isolate PBMCs, with at least 6 million obtained per sample. Trizol reagent was used to extract total RNA from PBMCs, with at least 5 micrograms per sample. For every donor, flow cytometry on a PBMC aliquot measured the percentage of naive CD45RAhigh/CD27high T cells.

The chain uses TRBV6-5 and TRBJ2-7, with TRBD2 matching 13 junction bases. Sequencing was done on a sample of blood. This sequence was found in a man between 65 and 85 years old in good health. For the CDR3, the sequence is CASRGLAGFPNEQYF. The DNA reads TGTGCCAGCAGGGGACTAGCGGGATTCCCGAACGAGCAGTACTTC.